These 3 T cell receptor beta chains were sequenced from one sample in a study of regulatory T cells in long-lasting Graves disease. In building TCR beta libraries, iRepertoire HTBI primers were used together with Arm-PCR of CDR3 regions. TCRdb analysed the multiplex PCR reads with MiXCR anew, one entry per CDR3 protein. The sample yields 350,000 to 500,000 distinct CDR3 sequences, 16% seen once. The sample's time point: newly diagnosed GD, antithyroid drugs for less than 3 months. Extracted RNA from PBMCs served as the source of the TCR library. The data also belong to a second study, concerning T cells in Graves' hyperthyroidism and ophthalmopathy.

Sequenced here: peripheral blood mononuclear cells (PBMCs), sampled at new diagnosis, from a patient treated with antithyroid drugs. These TCRs come from a woman aged 25 to 45 with Graves disease.

Details on this clonotype: Given a much more abundant clone one base away, this may be a read error. The chain couples TRBV5-1 to TRBJ2-2, with D possibly TRBD1 on 6 matching bases. The V end lost 4 bases, the J end lost 7 bases, and 20 bases lay between the germline ends. Per the germline V gene, CDR1 is SGHRS and CDR2 is YFSETQ. The CDR3 is made up of 16 amino acids. The chain's CDR3 is CASSPGVSVVIGELFF. The CDR3 DNA is TGCGCCAGCAGCCCAGGGGTTAGCGTTGTAATCGGGGAGCTGTTTTTT.

Many counts were recorded for this clonotype. This chain uses TRBV2 with TRBJ1-5; D not resolved. The CDR3 has 15 residues. V was shortened by 4 bases and J by 6 bases, with 16 bases between the two germline ends. The V gene's germline CDR1 is SNHLY and CDR2 FYNNEI. The CDR3 DNA reads as TGTGCCAGCAGTGCGGGCGGAGAGGGAGGTCAGCCCCAGCATTTT. This gives the protein CASSAGGEGGQPQHF.

This clonotype was detected many times. The chain joins TRBV4-1 to TRBJ2-1; D gene uncertain. The germline V gene encodes CDR1 MGHRA and CDR2 YSYEKL. Trimming stripped 1 base from V and 0 bases from J, with 13 bases between. CDR3 length equals 17 residues. DNA for the CDR3: TGCGCCAGCAGCCAAGTTGATCTGGGCTTCTCCTACAATGAGCAGTTCTTC. Translating it yields CASSQVDLGFSYNEQFF.